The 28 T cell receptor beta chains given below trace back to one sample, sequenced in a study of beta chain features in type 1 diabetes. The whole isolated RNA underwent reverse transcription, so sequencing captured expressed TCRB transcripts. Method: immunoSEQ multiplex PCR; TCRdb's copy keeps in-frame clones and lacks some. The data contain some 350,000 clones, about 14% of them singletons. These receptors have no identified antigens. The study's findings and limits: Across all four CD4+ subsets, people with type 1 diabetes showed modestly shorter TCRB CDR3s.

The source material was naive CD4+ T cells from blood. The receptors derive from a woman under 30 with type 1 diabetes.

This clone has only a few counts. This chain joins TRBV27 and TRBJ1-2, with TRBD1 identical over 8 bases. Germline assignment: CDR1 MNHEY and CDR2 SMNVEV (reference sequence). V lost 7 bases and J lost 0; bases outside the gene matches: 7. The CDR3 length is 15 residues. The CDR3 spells CASMSRDRPNYGYTF. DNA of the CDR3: TGTGCCAGCATGAGCAGGGACAGGCCTAACTATGGCTACACCTTC.

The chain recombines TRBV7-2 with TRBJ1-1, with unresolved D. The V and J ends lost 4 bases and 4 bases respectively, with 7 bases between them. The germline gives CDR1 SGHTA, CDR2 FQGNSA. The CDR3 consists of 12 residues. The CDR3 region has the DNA TGTGCCAGCAGCTACATAGCCACTGAAGCTTTCTTT. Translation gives CASSYIATEAFF.

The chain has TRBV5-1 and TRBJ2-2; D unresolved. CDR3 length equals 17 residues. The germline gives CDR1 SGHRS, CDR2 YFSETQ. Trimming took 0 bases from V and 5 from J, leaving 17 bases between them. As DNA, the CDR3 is TGCGCCAGCAGCTTGGCCGGGTCCGGGTACGGAACCGGGGAGCTGTTTTTT. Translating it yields CASSLAGSGYGTGELFF.

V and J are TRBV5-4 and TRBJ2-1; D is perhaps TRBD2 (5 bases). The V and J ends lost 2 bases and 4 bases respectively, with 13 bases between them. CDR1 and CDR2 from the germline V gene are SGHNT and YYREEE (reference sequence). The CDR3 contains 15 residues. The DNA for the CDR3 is TGTGCCAGCAGCTTACTAGATCTAGGTTACAATGAGCAGTTCTTC. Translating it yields CASSLLDLGYNEQFF.

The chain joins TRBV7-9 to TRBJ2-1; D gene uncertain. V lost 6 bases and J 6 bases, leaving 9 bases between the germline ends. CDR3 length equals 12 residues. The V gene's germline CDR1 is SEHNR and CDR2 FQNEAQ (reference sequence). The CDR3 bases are TGTGCCAGCAGTCGACTTGTCAATGAGCAGTTCTTC. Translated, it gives CASSRLVNEQFF. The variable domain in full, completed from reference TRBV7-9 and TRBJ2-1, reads DTGVSQNPRHKITKRGQNVTFRCDPISEHNRLYWYRQTLGQGPEFLTYFQNEAQLEKSRLLSDRFSAERPKGSFSTLEIQRTEQGDSAMYLCASSRLVNEQFFGPGTRLTVL.

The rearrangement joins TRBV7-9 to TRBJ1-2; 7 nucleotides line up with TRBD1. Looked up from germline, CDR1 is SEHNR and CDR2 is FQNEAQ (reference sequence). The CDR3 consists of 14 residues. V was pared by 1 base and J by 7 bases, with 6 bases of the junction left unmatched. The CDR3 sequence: CASSLGGQNLGYTF. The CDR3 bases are TGTGCCAGCAGCTTAGGGGGACAGAACCTTGGCTACACCTTC.

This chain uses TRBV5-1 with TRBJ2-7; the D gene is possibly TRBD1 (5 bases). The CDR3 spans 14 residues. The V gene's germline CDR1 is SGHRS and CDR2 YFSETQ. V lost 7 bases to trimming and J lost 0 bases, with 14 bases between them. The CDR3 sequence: CASHAWGNSYEQYF. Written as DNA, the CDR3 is TGCGCCAGCCACGCTTGGGGCAACTCCTACGAGCAGTACTTC.

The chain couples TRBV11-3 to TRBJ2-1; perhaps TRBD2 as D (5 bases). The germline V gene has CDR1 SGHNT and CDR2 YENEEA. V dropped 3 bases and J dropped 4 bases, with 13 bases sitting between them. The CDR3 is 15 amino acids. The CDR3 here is CASSLGGPNYNEQFF. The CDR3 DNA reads TGTGCCAGCAGCTTGGGCGGGCCGAATTACAATGAGCAGTTCTTC.

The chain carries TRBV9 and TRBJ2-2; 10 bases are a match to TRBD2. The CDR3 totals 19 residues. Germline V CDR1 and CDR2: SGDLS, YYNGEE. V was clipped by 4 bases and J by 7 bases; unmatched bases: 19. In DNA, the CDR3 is TGTGCCAGCAGCCCCCAGAGGTGGGCTAGCGGGAGTTACGGCGGGGAGCTGTTTTTT. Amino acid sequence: CASSPQRWASGSYGGELFF.

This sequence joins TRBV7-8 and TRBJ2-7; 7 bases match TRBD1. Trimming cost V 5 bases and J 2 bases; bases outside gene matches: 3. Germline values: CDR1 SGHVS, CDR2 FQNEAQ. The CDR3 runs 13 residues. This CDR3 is CASSPDRAYEQYV. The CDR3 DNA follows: TGTGCCAGCAGCCCCGACAGGGCCTACGAGCAGTACGTC.

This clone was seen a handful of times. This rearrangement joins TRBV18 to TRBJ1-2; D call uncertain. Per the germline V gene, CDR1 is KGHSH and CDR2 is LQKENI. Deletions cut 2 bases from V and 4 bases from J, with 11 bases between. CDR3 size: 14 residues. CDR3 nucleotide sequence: TGTGCCAGCTCACCAAACAGTGCACCCTATGGCTACACCTTC. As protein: CASSPNSAPYGYTF.

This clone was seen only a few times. The CDR3, as DNA: TGTGCCAGCAGCTTAGAGAGCCGAAACTATGGCTACACCTTC. This encodes CASSLESRNYGYTF. V usage is TRBV7-2 and J usage is TRBJ1-2; D gene ambiguous. The V end was cut by 1 base, the J end by 2 bases, with 8 bases between. CDR1 and CDR2 from the germline V gene are SGHTA and FQGNSA. This CDR3 region has 14 residues.

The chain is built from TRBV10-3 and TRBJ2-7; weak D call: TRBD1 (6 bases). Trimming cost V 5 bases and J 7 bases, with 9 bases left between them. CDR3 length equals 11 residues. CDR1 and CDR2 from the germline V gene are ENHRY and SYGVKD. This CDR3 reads CAISQGREQYV. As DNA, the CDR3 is TGTGCCATCAGTCAGGGGCGGGAGCAGTACGTC.

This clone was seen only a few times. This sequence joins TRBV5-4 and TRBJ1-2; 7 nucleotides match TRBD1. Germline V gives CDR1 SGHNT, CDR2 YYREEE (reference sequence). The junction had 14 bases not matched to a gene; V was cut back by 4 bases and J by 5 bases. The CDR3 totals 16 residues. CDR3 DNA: TGTGCCAGCAGCCAAGACAAACAGGGGTCGATATATGGCTACACCTTC. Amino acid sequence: CASSQDKQGSIYGYTF. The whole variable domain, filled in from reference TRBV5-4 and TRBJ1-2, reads ETGVTQSPTHLIKTRGQQVTLRCSSQSGHNTVSWYQQALGQGPQFIFQYYREEENGRGNFPPRFSGLQFPNYSSELNVNALELDDSALYLCASSQDKQGSIYGYTFGSGTRLTVV.

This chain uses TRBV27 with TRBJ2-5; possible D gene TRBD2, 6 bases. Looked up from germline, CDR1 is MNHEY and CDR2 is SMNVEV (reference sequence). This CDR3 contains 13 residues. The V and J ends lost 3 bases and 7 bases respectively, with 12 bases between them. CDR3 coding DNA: TGTGCCAGCAGTTTGGAGGGGCGGGGGACCCAGTACTTC. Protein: CASSLEGRGTQYF.

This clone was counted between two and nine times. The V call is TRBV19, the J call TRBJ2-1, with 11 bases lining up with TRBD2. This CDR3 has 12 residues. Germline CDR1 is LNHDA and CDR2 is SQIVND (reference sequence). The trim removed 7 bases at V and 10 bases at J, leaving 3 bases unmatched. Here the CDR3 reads CASNRLAGEQFF. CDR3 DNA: TGTGCCAGTAACCGACTAGCGGGAGAGCAGTTCTTC.

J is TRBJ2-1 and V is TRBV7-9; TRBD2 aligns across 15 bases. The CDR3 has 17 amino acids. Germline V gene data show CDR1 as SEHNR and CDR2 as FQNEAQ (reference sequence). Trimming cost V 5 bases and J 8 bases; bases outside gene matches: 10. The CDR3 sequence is CASSLGTSGRSLDEQFF. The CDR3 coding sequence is TGTGCCAGCAGCCTTGGGACTAGCGGGAGGAGCTTGGATGAGCAGTTCTTC.

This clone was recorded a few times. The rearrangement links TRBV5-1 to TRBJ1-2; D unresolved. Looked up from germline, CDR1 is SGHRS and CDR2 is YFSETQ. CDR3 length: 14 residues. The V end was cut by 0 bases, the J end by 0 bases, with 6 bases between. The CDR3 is CASSLGAANYGYTF. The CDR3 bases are TGCGCCAGCAGCTTGGGGGCCGCTAACTATGGCTACACCTTC.

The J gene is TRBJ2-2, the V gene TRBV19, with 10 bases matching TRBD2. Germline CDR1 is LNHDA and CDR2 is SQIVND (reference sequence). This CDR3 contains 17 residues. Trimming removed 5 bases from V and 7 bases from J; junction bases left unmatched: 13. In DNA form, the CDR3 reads TGTGCCAGTAGTCTCGGGCCGGGACTAGCGTTGAACGGGGAGCTGTTTTTT. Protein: CASSLGPGLALNGELFF.

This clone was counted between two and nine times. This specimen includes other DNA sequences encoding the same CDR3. CDR3 protein: CASSLGLAGGNEQFF. CDR3 DNA: TGTGCCAGCAGCTTAGGACTAGCGGGAGGAAATGAGCAGTTCTTC. The chain combines TRBV11-2 with TRBJ2-1; 13 bases are shared with TRBD2. The CDR3 runs to 15 residues. The V gene end was trimmed by 1 base and the J gene end by 7 bases; junction bases not matched to a gene: 1. Germline CDR1 is SGHAT and CDR2 is FQNNGV.

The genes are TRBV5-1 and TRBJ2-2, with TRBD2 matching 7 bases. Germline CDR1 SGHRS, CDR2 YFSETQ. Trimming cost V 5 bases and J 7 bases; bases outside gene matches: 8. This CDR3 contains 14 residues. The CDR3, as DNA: TGCGCCAGCAGATTCCTAGCGGAGGTCGGGGAGCTGTTTTTT. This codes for CASRFLAEVGELFF.

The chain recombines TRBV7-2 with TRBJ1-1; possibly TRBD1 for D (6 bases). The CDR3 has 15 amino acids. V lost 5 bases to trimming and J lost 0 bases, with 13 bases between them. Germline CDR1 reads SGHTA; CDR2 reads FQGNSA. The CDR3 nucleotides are TGTGCCAGCAGCCCCCGGGACAAGATGAACACTGAAGCTTTCTTT. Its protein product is CASSPRDKMNTEAFF.

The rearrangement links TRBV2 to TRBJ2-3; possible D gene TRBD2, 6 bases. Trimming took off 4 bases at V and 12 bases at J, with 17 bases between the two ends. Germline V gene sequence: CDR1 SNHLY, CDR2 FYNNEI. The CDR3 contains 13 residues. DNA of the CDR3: TGTGCCAGCAGTGTATCGACTAGTTCGACTCAGTATTTT. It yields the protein CASSVSTSSTQYF. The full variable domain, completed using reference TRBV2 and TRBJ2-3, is EPEVTQTPSHQVTQMGQEVILRCVPISNHLYFYWYRQILGQKVEFLVSFYNNEISEKSEIFDDQFSVERPDGSNFTLKIRSTKLEDSAMYFCASSVSTSSTQYFGPGTRLTVL.

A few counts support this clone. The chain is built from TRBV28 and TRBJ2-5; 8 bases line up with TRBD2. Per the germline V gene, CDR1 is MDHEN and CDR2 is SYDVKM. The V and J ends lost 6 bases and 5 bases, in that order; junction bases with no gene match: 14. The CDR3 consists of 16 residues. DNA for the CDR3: TGTGCCAGCAGCTCCAGAGCGGGAGTGGGATGGGAGACCCAGTACTTC. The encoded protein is CASSSRAGVGWETQYF.

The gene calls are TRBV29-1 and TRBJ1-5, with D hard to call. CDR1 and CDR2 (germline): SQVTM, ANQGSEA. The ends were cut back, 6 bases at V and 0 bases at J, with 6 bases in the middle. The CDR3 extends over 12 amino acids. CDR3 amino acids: CSVRHSNQPQHF. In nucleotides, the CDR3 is TGCAGCGTGCGCCATAGCAATCAGCCCCAGCATTTT. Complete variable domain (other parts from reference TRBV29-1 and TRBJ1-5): SAVISQKPSRDICQRGTSLTIQCQVDSQVTMMFWYRQQPGQSLTLIATANQGSEATYESGFVIDKFPISRPNLTFSTLTVSNMSPEDSSIYLCSVRHSNQPQHFGDGTRLSIL.

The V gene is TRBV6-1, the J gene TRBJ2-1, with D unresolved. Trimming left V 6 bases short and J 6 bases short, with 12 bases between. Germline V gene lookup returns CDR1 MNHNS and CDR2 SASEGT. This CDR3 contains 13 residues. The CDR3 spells CASRAPNPNEQFF. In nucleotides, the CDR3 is TGTGCCAGCAGGGCTCCCAACCCCAATGAGCAGTTCTTC.

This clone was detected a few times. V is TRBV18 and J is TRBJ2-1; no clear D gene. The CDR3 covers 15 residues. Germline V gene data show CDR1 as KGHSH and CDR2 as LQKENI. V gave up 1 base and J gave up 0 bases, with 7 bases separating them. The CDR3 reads CASSPLSGSYNEQFF. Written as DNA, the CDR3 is TGTGCCAGCTCACCACTATCGGGCTCCTACAATGAGCAGTTCTTC. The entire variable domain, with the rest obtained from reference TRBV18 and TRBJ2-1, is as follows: NAGVMQNPRHLVRRRGQEARLRCSPMKGHSHVYWYRQLPEEGLKFMVYLQKENIIDESGMPKERFSAEFPKEGPSILRIQQVVRGDSAAYFCASSPLSGSYNEQFFGPGTRLTVL.

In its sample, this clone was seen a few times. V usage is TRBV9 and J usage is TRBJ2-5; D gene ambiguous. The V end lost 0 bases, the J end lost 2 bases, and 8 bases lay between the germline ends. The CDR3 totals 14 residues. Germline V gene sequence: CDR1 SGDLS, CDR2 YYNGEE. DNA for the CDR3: TGTGCCAGCAGCGTAGATGAGTTACAAGAGACCCAGTACTTC. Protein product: CASSVDELQETQYF.